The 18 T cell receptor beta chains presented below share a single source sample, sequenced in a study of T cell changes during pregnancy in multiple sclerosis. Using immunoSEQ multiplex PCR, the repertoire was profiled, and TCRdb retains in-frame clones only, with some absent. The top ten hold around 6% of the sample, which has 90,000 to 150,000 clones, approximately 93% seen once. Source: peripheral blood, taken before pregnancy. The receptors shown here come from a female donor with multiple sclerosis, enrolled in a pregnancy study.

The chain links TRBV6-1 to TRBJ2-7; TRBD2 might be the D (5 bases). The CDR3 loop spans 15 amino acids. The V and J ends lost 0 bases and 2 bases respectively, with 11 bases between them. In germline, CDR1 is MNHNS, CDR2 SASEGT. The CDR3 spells CASSEALPGAYEQYF. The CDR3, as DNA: TGTGCCAGCAGTGAAGCGCTTCCCGGGGCCTACGAGCAGTACTTC.

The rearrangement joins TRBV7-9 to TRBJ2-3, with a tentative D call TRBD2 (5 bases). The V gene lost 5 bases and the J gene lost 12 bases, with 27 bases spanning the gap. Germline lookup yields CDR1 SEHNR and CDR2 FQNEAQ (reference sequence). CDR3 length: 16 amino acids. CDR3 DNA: TGTGCCAGCAGCCCCACGGACTTTTCGAGGGCCAGATACCAGTATTTT. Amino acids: CASSPTDFSRARYQYF. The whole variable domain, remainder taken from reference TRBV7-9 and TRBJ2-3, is DTGVSQNPRHKITKRGQNVTFRCDPISEHNRLYWYRQTLGQGPEFLTYFQNEAQLEKSRLLSDRFSAERPKGSFSTLEIQRTEQGDSAMYLCASSPTDFSRARYQYFGPGTRLTVL.

The CDR3 protein is CASSLFDSGSYNEQFF. In DNA, the CDR3 is TGCGCCAGCAGCTTATTCGACTCCGGCTCCTACAATGAGCAGTTCTTC. This chain links TRBV5-1 with TRBJ2-1; D not certain. Germline CDR1 is SGHRS and CDR2 is YFSETQ. This CDR3 is built from 16 residues. Trimming stripped 2 bases from V and 0 bases from J, with 12 bases between.

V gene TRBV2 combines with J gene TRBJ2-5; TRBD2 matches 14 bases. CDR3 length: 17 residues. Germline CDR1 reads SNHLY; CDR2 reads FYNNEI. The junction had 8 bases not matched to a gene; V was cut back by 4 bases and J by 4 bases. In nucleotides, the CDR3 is TGTGCCAGCAGTGCGACCTGGACTAGCGGGAGGACAGAGACCCAGTACTTC. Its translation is CASSATWTSGRTETQYF. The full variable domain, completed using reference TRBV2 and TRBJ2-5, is EPEVTQTPSHQVTQMGQEVILRCVPISNHLYFYWYRQILGQKVEFLVSFYNNEISEKSEIFDDQFSVERPDGSNFTLKIRSTKLEDSAMYFCASSATWTSGRTETQYFGPGTRLLVL.

The CDR3, as DNA: TGTGCCAGCAGGCCAGGCCAGGCCCGGAATGAGCAGTTCTTC. This gives the protein CASRPGQARNEQFF. This chain joins TRBV27 and TRBJ2-1; D remains ambiguous. Germline-derived CDR1 and CDR2 are MNHEY and SMNVEV (reference sequence). V lost 6 bases, J lost 7 bases, and 16 bases lay in between. This CDR3 comprises 14 residues.

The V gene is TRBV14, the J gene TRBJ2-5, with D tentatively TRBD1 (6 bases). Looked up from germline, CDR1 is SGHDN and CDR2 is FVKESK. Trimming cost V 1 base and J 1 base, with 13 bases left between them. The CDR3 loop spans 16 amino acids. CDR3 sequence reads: CASSQGSGVSQETQYF. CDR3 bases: TGTGCCAGCAGCCAAGGTTCAGGGGTGTCCCAAGAGACCCAGTACTTC.

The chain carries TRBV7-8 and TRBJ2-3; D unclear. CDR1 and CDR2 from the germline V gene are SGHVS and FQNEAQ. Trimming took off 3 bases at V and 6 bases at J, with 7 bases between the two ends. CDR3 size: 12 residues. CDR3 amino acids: CASSFILDTQYF. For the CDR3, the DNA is TGTGCCAGCAGCTTCATTTTGGATACGCAGTATTTT.

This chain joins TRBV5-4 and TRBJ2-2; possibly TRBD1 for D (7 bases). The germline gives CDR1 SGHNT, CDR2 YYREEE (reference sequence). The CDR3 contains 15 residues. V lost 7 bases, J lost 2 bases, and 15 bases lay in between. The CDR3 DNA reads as TGTGCCAGCCGAAGCAGGGGGGCTAACACCGGGGAGCTGTTTTTT. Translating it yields CASRSRGANTGELFF.

The CDR3 DNA sequence: TGTGCCAGCAGTACACTAGCGGGGAGGTCTTACGAGCAGTACTTC. Translation: CASSTLAGRSYEQYF. This chain links TRBV6-5 with TRBJ2-7; TRBD2 aligns across 10 bases. J lost 4 bases, V lost 5 bases, and 8 bases had no gene match. CDR3 length: 15 amino acids. The germline V gene encodes CDR1 MNHEY and CDR2 SVGAGI.

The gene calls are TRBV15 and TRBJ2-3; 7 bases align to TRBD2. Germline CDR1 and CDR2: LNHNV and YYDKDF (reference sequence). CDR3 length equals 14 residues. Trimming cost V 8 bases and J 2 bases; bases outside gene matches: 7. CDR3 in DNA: TGTGCCACCGCTAGCGGTACTCACACAGATACGCAGTATTTT. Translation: CATASGTHTDTQYF.

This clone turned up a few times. CDR3 amino acids: CASSSKTETFYGYTF. The CDR3 DNA reads as TGTGCCAGCAGCTCGAAGACAGAAACCTTTTATGGCTACACCTTC. The rearrangement joins TRBV7-9 to TRBJ1-2; D possibly corresponds to TRBD1 (5 bases). CDR3 size: 15 residues. Germline V CDR1 and CDR2: SEHNR, FQNEAQ (reference sequence). The V end was cut by 4 bases, the J end by 5 bases, with 17 bases between.

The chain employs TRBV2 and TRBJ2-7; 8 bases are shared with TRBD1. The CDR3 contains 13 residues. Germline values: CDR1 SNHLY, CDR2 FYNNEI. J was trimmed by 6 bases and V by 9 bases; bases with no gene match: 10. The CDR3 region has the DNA TGTGCCAGTCGTACAGGGGGGTGGGGCGAGCAGTACTTC. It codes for CASRTGGWGEQYF. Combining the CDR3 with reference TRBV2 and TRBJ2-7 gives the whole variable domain EPEVTQTPSHQVTQMGQEVILRCVPISNHLYFYWYRQILGQKVEFLVSFYNNEISEKSEIFDDQFSVERPDGSNFTLKIRSTKLEDSAMYFCASRTGGWGEQYFGPGTRLTVT.

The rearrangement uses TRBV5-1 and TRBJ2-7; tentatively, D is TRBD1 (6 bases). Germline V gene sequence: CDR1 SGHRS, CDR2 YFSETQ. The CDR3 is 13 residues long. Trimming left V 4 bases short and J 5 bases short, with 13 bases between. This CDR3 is CASSRGGPDEQYF. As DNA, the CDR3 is TGCGCCAGCAGCCGTGGGGGCCCTGACGAGCAGTACTTC. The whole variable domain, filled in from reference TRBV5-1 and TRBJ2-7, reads KAGVTQTPRYLIKTRGQQVTLSCSPISGHRSVSWYQQTPGQGLQFLFEYFSETQRNKGNFPGRFSGRQFSNSRSEMNVSTLELGDSALYLCASSRGGPDEQYFGPGTRLTVT.

The CDR3 loop reads CASRTGGEQYF. CDR3 coding DNA: TGTGCCAGCCGGACAGGGGGCGAGCAGTACTTC. The chain has TRBV27 and TRBJ2-7; 10 bases fit TRBD1. The V and J ends lost 8 bases and 6 bases, in that order; junction bases with no gene match: 1. The CDR3 totals 11 residues. Germline lookup yields CDR1 MNHEY and CDR2 SMNVEV (reference sequence).

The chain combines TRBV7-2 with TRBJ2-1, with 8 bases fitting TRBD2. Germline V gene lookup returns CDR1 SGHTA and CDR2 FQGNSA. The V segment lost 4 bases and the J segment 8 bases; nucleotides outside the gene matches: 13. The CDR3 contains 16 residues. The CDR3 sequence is CASSSQGGGRRDEQFF. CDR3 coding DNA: TGTGCCAGCAGCTCGCAAGGCGGGGGGCGTAGGGATGAGCAGTTCTTC.

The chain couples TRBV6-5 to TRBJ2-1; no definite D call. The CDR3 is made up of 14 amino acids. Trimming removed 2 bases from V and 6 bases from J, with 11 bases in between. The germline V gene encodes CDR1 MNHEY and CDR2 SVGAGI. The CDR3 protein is CASSYVAFSNEQFF. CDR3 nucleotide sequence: TGTGCCAGCAGTTACGTGGCCTTCTCCAATGAGCAGTTCTTC.

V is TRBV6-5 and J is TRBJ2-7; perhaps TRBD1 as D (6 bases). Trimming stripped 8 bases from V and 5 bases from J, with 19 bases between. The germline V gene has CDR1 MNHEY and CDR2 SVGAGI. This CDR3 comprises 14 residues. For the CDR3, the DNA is TGTGCCAGCGCTCAGGGAACAGGGTTAGACGAGCAGTACTTC. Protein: CASAQGTGLDEQYF.

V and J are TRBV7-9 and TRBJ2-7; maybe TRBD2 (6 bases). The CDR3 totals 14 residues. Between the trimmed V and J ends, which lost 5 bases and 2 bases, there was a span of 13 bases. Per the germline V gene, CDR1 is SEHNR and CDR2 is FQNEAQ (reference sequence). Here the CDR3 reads CASSPRESTYEQYF. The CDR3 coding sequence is TGTGCCAGCAGCCCCCGGGAGAGTACCTACGAGCAGTACTTC.